This entry is about one T cell receptor beta chain. Trimming removed 1 base from V and 4 bases from J, with 12 bases in between. The CDR3 spans 15 residues. Per germline, CDR1 SGHAT and CDR2 FQNNGV. This sample is part of a study of response to subunit inactivated influenza vaccine. TCRdb analysed the RT-PCR reads with MiXCR anew, one entry per CDR3 protein. The sample lists about 570,000 distinct CDR3 sequences, around 11% occurring once. These records were also assigned to another study, of T cells expressing NK-cell markers. In that study: With UMIs, 5'RACE template switching was used to make TCR beta cDNA.

The gene calls are TRBV11-2 and TRBJ2-3, with a tentative D call TRBD1 (5 bases). The sequence came from a man between 50 and 59 years old who received an inactivated influenza vaccine. The sequenced sample was PBMCs from blood, obtained on the day of vaccination. The CDR3 loop reads CASSLAGRVADTQYF. CDR3 sequence (DNA): TGTGCCAGCAGCTTAGCTGGCAGGGTTGCAGATACGCAGTATTTT.